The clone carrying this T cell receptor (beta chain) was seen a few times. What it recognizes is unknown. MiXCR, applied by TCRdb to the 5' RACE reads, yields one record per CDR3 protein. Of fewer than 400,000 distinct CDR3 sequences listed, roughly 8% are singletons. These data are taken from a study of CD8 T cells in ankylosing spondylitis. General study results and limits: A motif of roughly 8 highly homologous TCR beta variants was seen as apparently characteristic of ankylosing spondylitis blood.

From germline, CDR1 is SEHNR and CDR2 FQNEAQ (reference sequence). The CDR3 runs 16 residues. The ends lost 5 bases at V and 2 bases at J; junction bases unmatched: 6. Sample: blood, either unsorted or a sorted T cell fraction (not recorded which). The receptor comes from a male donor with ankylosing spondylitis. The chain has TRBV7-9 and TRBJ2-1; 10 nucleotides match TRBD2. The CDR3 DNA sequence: TGTGCCAGCAGCCGGACTAGCGGAGGGGCCTACAATGAGCAGTTCTTC. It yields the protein CASSRTSGGAYNEQFF.